The 29 T cell receptor beta chains listed next were all sequenced from one sample in a study of cytomegalovirus exposure and HLA in healthy donors. A multiplex PCR was run with 60 Vbeta primers and 13 Jbeta primers. Sequenced by immunoSEQ multiplex PCR; TCRdb stores in-frame clones only, minus some. This sample has some 160,000 clones, with around 80% found just once. The sample consisted of PBMCs. The receptors here all came from a woman between 35 and 50 years old in good health and CMV-seronegative.

The CDR3 DNA reads as TGCGCCAGCAGCCAAGGGGACAGAGCTCATATCTCCTACAATGAGCAGTTCTTC. This sequence encodes CASSQGDRAHISYNEQFF. The chain has TRBV4-1 and TRBJ2-1; 7 positions match TRBD1. This CDR3 has 18 amino acids. Germline values: CDR1 MGHRA, CDR2 YSYEKL. V lost 1 base, J lost 0 bases, and 9 bases stayed unmatched.

The rearrangement links TRBV11-1 to TRBJ2-7, with a weak D call TRBD1 (5 bases). The CDR3 is made up of 16 amino acids. V was trimmed by 2 bases and J by 9 bases, leaving 23 bases between them. Looked up from germline, CDR1 is SGHAT and CDR2 is FQDESV (reference sequence). The DNA of the CDR3 is TGTGCCAGCAGCTTACGCCTGACAGCATCCCAAACCACGCAGTACTTC. Translation gives CASSLRLTASQTTQYF.

The chain combines TRBV28 with TRBJ1-5; D is ambiguous. Germline V gives CDR1 MDHEN, CDR2 SYDVKM. Trimming left V 6 bases short and J 6 bases short, with 12 bases between. The CDR3 contains 13 residues. CDR3 in DNA: TGTGCCAGCAGCCTTGGGCCCAGTCAGCCCCAGCATTTT. It specifies CASSLGPSQPQHF.

The chain links TRBV29-1 to TRBJ1-2; 8 positions match TRBD1. V gave up 0 bases and J gave up 2 bases; unmatched junction bases: 5. The length of the CDR3 is 15 residues. The germline gives CDR1 SQVTM, CDR2 ANQGSEA. For the CDR3, the DNA is TGCAGCGTTGAAGACCGAGGACAGGGCAACTATGGCTACACCTTC. Translating gives CSVEDRGQGNYGYTF.

CDR3 amino acids: CASSASGNYNEQFF. Written as DNA, the CDR3 is TGTGCCAGCAGCGCTAGCGGTAACTACAATGAGCAGTTCTTC. V and J are TRBV11-1 and TRBJ2-1, with TRBD2 matching over 7 bases. V trimming: 5 bases; J trimming: 3 bases; junction bases outside the gene matches: 4. Per germline, CDR1 SGHAT and CDR2 FQDESV (reference sequence). This CDR3 comprises 14 residues. The full variable domain, rest sourced from reference TRBV11-1 and TRBJ2-1, is EAEVAQSPRYKITEKSQAVAFWCDPISGHATLYWYRQILGQGPELLVQFQDESVVDDSQLPKDRFSAERLKGVDSTLKIQPAELGDSAMYLCASSASGNYNEQFFGPGTRLTVL.

This clone has just a few counts. The chain carries TRBV2 and TRBJ2-1, with TRBD1 matching over 7 bases. V was clipped by 3 bases and J by 6 bases; unmatched bases: 2. This CDR3 has 13 residues. The germline CDR1 and CDR2 sequences are SNHLY and FYNNEI. This chain's CDR3 is CASSEDRLNEQFF. Here the CDR3 DNA reads TGTGCCAGCAGTGAGGACAGGCTCAATGAGCAGTTCTTC.

The V call is TRBV11-2, the J call TRBJ2-3; D gene uncertain. The CDR3 loop spans 13 amino acids. Trimming stripped 6 bases from V and 3 bases from J, with 10 bases between. The V gene's germline CDR1 is SGHAT and CDR2 FQNNGV. CDR3 region: CASSYKRTDTQYF. CDR3 DNA: TGTGCCAGCAGTTATAAGAGGACAGATACGCAGTATTTT.

The chain recombines TRBV5-4 with TRBJ2-1, with 9 bases that match TRBD1. The germline V gene has CDR1 SGHNT and CDR2 YYREEE (reference sequence). This CDR3 is built from 14 residues. V lost 4 bases and J lost 8; bases outside the gene matches: 7. The CDR3 DNA reads TGTGCCAGCAGCCCCGGGACAGGGCTCTATGAGCAGTTCTTC. Protein product: CASSPGTGLYEQFF.

V and J are TRBV29-1 and TRBJ2-5; 9 bases are shared with TRBD2. The DNA end favors TRBJ2-7, so the J call may be wrong. Germline loops: CDR1 SQVTM, CDR2 ANQGSEA. This CDR3 has 14 residues. The CDR3 spells CSVAAGLASYEQYF. The CDR3 region has the DNA TGCAGCGTTGCTGCGGGACTAGCCTCCTACGAGCAGTACTTC.

The genes are TRBV10-2 and TRBJ2-1, with 7 positions matching TRBD2. The CDR3 is made up of 16 amino acids. Unmatched junction bases numbered 8, after V lost 0 bases and J lost 6 bases. Germline CDR1 and CDR2: WSHSY and SAAADI. For the CDR3, the DNA is TGCGCCAGCAGTGAGTCGACTAGCAGAGTACTCAATGAGCAGTTCTTC. Encoded protein: CASSESTSRVLNEQFF.

A few counts support this clone. This chain joins TRBV5-1 and TRBJ1-2; 8 nucleotides align to TRBD1. This CDR3 region has 18 residues. The germline CDR1 and CDR2 sequences are SGHRS and YFSETQ. V shed 4 bases and J 4 bases; nucleotides not matched to a gene: 18. The CDR3 DNA follows: TGCGCCAGCAGCCTCCAGGAACCCGCGACAGGGGAAGTCTATGGCTACACCTTC. It is translated as CASSLQEPATGEVYGYTF.

The count of this clone is one. The chain carries TRBV5-6 and TRBJ2-6; TRBD2 matches 8 bases. The CDR3 has 16 residues. Germline values: CDR1 SGHDT, CDR2 YYEEEE. The J segment lost 4 bases and the V segment lost 7 bases, leaving 10 bases of the junction unmatched. CDR3 DNA sequence: TGTGCCAGCCGGGAGGGTCTAGGAGGGGGGGCCAACGTCCTGACTTTC. This encodes CASREGLGGGANVLTF.

This chain connects TRBV28 to TRBJ2-3; tentatively, D is TRBD1 (5 bases). The germline V gene has CDR1 MDHEN and CDR2 SYDVKM. V lost 6 bases and J 4 bases, leaving 8 bases between the germline ends. The length of the CDR3 is 12 residues. In DNA, the CDR3 is TGTGCCAGCAGAGGGGTGGCAGATACGCAGTATTTT. Protein: CASRGVADTQYF.

J is TRBJ2-1 and V is TRBV5-6, with 8 bases identical to TRBD2. This CDR3 spans 15 amino acids. V was pared by 4 bases and J by 6 bases, with 9 bases of the junction left unmatched. CDR1 and CDR2 from the germline V gene are SGHDT and YYEEEE. The CDR3 protein is CASSQSGSAPNEQFF. CDR3 nucleotide sequence: TGTGCCAGCAGCCAAAGCGGGAGTGCTCCCAATGAGCAGTTCTTC.

This clone has just a few counts. The CDR3 protein is CASSLADQPQHF. As DNA, the CDR3 is TGTGCCAGCAGCTTGGCTGATCAGCCCCAGCATTTT. This chain connects TRBV5-6 to TRBJ1-5; D not resolved. V was shortened by 0 bases and J by 5 bases, with 3 bases between the two germline ends. Germline V gives CDR1 SGHDT, CDR2 YYEEEE. This CDR3 region has 12 residues.

This clone was counted once. This sample includes further DNA sequences coding for the same CDR3. The chain carries TRBV28 and TRBJ2-7; 7 nucleotides align to TRBD1. Per the germline V gene, CDR1 is MDHEN and CDR2 is SYDVKM. The V segment lost 6 bases and the J segment 3 bases; nucleotides outside the gene matches: 2. CDR3 length: 12 residues. CDR3 DNA: TGTGCCAGCAGGAGGGACAGCTACGAGCAGTACTTC. Translating gives CASRRDSYEQYF.

This sequence joins TRBV19 and TRBJ2-2; a weak D match, TRBD2 (6 bases). This CDR3 has 12 amino acids. The V gene lost 6 bases and the J gene lost 11 bases, with 13 bases spanning the gap. Germline assignment: CDR1 LNHDA and CDR2 SQIVND (reference sequence). CDR3 loop: CASSQRAGELFF. CDR3 sequence (DNA): TGTGCCAGTAGCCAAAGGGCGGGAGAGCTGTTTTTT.

This chain joins TRBV19 and TRBJ2-5; 8 nucleotides match TRBD1. The ends lost 0 bases at V and 5 bases at J; junction bases unmatched: 8. Germline assignment: CDR1 LNHDA and CDR2 SQIVND (reference sequence). The CDR3 has 16 amino acids. CDR3 coding DNA: TGTGCCAGTAGTATAGATCAGGGGGCGCGGCCCGAGACCCAGTACTTC. This sequence encodes CASSIDQGARPETQYF.

The rearrangement uses TRBV6-1 and TRBJ1-5, with D maybe TRBD1 (5 bases). V lost 7 bases and J lost 7, with 14 bases in between. The germline V gene has CDR1 MNHNS and CDR2 SASEGT. The CDR3 is made up of 13 amino acids. The CDR3 nucleotides read TGTGCCAGCATTCAGGGCCCACGGCAGCCCCAGCATTTT. Translation: CASIQGPRQPQHF.

V is TRBV12-5 and J is TRBJ1-1; 7 bases are a match to TRBD1. The CDR3 is 13 amino acids. The V segment lost 6 bases and the J segment 1 base; nucleotides outside the gene matches: 2. From germline, CDR1 is LGHNT and CDR2 FRNRAP. The CDR3 loop is CASGRTGNTEAFF. The CDR3 nucleotides read TGTGCTAGTGGCCGGACAGGGAACACTGAAGCTTTCTTT.

This chain joins TRBV5-4 and TRBJ1-3, with TRBD1 matching over 8 bases. The junction had 2 bases not matched to a gene; V was cut back by 0 bases and J by 0 bases. This CDR3 is 16 amino acids long. CDR1 is SGHNT, CDR2 YYREEE, per germline (reference sequence). CDR3 DNA sequence: TGTGCCAGCAGCTTGGACAGGGGGAGCTCTGGAAACACCATATATTTT. Translation: CASSLDRGSSGNTIYF.

The CDR3 protein is CASSRPGGTTNEKLFF. The CDR3 region has the DNA TGTGCCAGCAGCAGGCCGGGGGGCACAACTAATGAAAAACTGTTTTTT. This chain connects TRBV5-6 to TRBJ1-4; TRBD1 is a possible D gene (6 bases). CDR3 length: 16 residues. CDR1 is SGHDT and CDR2 is YYEEEE in the germline V gene. The V end was cut by 4 bases, the J end by 0 bases, with 13 bases between.

This chain links TRBV12-2 with TRBJ2-5; TRBD2, the table's D call, was not compared with the DNA. TRBV12-2 is listed as a pseudogene. CDR3 size: 18 residues. CDR3 DNA: TGTGCAAGTCGCTTAGCGAAGCCGGGACTAGTCCGTCTCGAGACCCAGTACTTC. Translation: CASRLAKPGLVRLETQYF.

The chain joins TRBV30 to TRBJ2-6, with 7 bases matching TRBD1. Per germline, CDR1 GTSNPN and CDR2 SVGIG (reference sequence). Trimming removed 7 bases from V and 2 bases from J; junction bases left unmatched: 2. The CDR3 runs to 13 residues. The CDR3 DNA reads as TGTGCCTTAGACAGGGCTGGGGCCAACGTCCTGACTTTC. Translating gives CALDRAGANVLTF.

In this sample, this clone turned up once. The chain's CDR3 is CASSEGRGSCDYTF. The CDR3 DNA reads as TGTGCCAGCAGTGAAGGGCGGGGGTCCTGTGACTACACCTTC. J is TRBJ1-2 and V is TRBV6-1, with TRBD1 as a possible D gene (5 bases). The CDR3 is 14 amino acids. The germline V gene encodes CDR1 MNHNS and CDR2 SASEGT. Deletions cut 1 base from V and 10 bases from J, with 16 bases between.

The CDR3 region is CASSSQGSANYGYTF. CDR3 in DNA: TGTGCCAGCAGTTCCCAGGGTTCGGCTAACTATGGCTACACCTTC. The J gene is TRBJ1-2, the V gene TRBV28; a possible D gene is TRBD1 (5 bases). V was pared by 4 bases and J by 0 bases, with 12 bases between. Germline loops: CDR1 MDHEN, CDR2 SYDVKM. The CDR3 consists of 15 residues.

The chain carries TRBV27 and TRBJ2-1; 10 positions agree with TRBD2. CDR1 MNHEY and CDR2 SMNVEV come from the germline V gene (reference sequence). After removal of 3 bases from V and 15 bases from J, the junction contained 8 bases not matched to a gene. The CDR3 loop spans 13 amino acids. CDR3 residues: CASSLLAGAEGFF. CDR3 coding DNA: TGTGCCAGCAGTTTGCTAGCGGGGGCGGAGGGGTTCTTC.

The chain links TRBV18 to TRBJ1-4, with no clear D. Germline V CDR1 and CDR2: KGHSH, LQKENI. This CDR3 contains 15 residues. V lost 1 base, J lost 8 bases, and 14 bases lay in between. CDR3 coding DNA: TGTGCCAGCTCACCACTCAGGCAGTACGCCGAAAAACTGTTTTTT. Protein sequence: CASSPLRQYAEKLFF.

The J gene is TRBJ2-7, the V gene TRBV21-1; TRBD2, the D gene given by the table, was not confirmed from the DNA. TRBV21-1 is reported as a pseudogene. The CDR3 contains 15 residues. The CDR3 DNA reads as TGTGCCAGCACCCTGATGGGGCGGGAGCAATACGAGCAGTACTTC. It is translated as CASTLMGREQYEQYF.